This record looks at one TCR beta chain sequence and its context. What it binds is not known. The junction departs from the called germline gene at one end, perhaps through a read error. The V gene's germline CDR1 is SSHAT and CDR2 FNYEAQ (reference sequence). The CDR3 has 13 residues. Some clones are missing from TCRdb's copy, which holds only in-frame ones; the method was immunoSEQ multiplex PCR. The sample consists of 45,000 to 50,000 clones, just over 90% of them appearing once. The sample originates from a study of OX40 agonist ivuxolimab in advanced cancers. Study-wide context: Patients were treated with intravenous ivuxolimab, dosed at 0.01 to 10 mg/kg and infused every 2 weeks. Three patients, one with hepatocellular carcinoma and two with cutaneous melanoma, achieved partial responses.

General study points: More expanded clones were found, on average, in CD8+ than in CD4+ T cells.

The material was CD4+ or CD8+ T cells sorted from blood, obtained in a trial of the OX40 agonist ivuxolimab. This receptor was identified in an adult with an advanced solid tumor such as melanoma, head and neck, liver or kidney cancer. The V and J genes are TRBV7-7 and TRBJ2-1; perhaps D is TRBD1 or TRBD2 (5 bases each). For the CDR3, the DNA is TGTGCTAGCAGCTTAGCCAGGGTCGGGAAGCAGTTCTTC. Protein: CASSLARVGKQFF.